This TCR beta chain was recorded in a study of cytomegalovirus exposure and HLA in healthy donors. Study at large: Previous work identified roughly 120 million unique TCR beta sequences from about 179 million T cells. Findings and caveats of the study: In a later analysis, parvovirus B19, influenza, CMV and Epstein-Barr virus appeared linked to several top co-occurrence clusters. Exclusion as indistinguishable affected some V segments, including TRBV6-2 and TRBV6-3. Earlier analysis yielded a pattern in which most TCR beta V segments were productive about 90% or about 30% of the time.

The germline CDR1 and CDR2 sequences are SQVTM and ANQGSEA. This CDR3 region has 15 residues. V lost 7 bases and J 8 bases, leaving 23 bases between the germline ends. The PCR was carried out with 60 Vbeta primers and 13 Jbeta primers. Assay used: immunoSEQ multiplex PCR; TCRdb lists only in-frame clones, some missing. This table has roughly 160,000 clones, around 77% appearing once. In this sample, this clone turned up once. What it binds is not known. Material for sequencing was PBMCs. The genes are TRBV29-1 and TRBJ1-4, with a weak D call TRBD1 (5 bases). The clonotype comes from a woman in her 50s in good health and CMV-seropositive. The CDR3 coding sequence is TGCAGCGCCCAAATCAGCACAGGCCACCCCGAAAAACTGTTTTTT. Amino acid sequence: CSAQISTGHPEKLFF.